In its sample, the clone carrying this T cell receptor (beta chain) was seen once. Germline CDR1 and CDR2: SGHTA and FQGNSA. This CDR3 has 15 amino acids. Trimming took 5 bases from V and 6 from J; bases not matched to a gene: 9. The data belong to a study of patients and donors after allogeneic stem cell transplantation. Using its own MiXCR run on the RT-PCR reads, TCRdb lists one record per CDR3 protein. The sample includes under 200,000 distinct CDR3 sequences, roughly 24% of them seen just once. The sequence was collected from a human donor who was either an allogeneic HSCT recipient or a stem cell or donor lymphocyte infusion donor (not recorded which). It is not recorded whose cells these are; they may come from a transplant donor. The rearrangement uses TRBV7-2 and TRBJ2-1; TRBD1 agrees at 8 bases. Material: blood, either unsorted or a sorted T cell fraction (not recorded which). The CDR3 protein is CASSIRDRIRNEQFF. The CDR3 nucleotides are TGTGCCAGCAGCATCCGGGACAGGATCCGCAATGAGCAGTTCTTC.